These T cell receptor beta chains were read from a single sample in a study of cytomegalovirus exposure and HLA in healthy donors. TCRdb keeps only in-frame clones here, not all; method: immunoSEQ multiplex PCR. The profile shows around 220,000 clones, around 88% of them singletons. The material sequenced was PBMCs. Receptor source: a woman younger than 35 in good health and CMV-seronegative. Each CDR3 is given with its conserved first and last residue. Fields, in order: clone size, CDR3 length, V gene, J gene, D gene, CDR3 DNA, CDR3 protein. D genes are given only for firm matches. Expanded clones are given a class, and other clones once, few, many or no size at all.

>-|14|TRBV27|TRBJ2-2|TRBD2
TGTGCCAGCAGTGAGGCCGCGGGAGCCGGGGAGCTGTTTTTT
CASSEAAGAGELFF
>-|13|TRBV29-1|TRBJ2-7|TRBD1
TGCAGCGCTGGGACAGGGATCCCCTACGAGCAGTACTTC
CSAGTGIPYEQYF
>-|12|TRBV29-1|TRBJ2-1|-
TGCAGCGTTGAAGATGACGGGGATGAGCAGTTCTTC
CSVEDDGDEQFF
>-|15|TRBV4-1|TRBJ2-2|-
TGCGCCAGCAGCCAGGGTTGGACTCGGGCCGGGGAGCTGTTTTTT
CASSQGWTRAGELFF
>-|15|TRBV2|TRBJ1-1|TRBD1
TGTGCCAGCAGTCAACGGACAGGCCCCCACACTGAAGCTTTCTTT
CASSQRTGPHTEAFF
>once|15|TRBV27|TRBJ1-2|-
TGTGCCAGCAGTCCAGGGGCCGGGGTTGACTATGGCTACACCTTC
CASSPGAGVDYGYTF
>-|14|TRBV10-3|TRBJ2-1|-
TGTGCCATCAGTGGTTCGGGAGAGGATCATGAGCAGTTCTTC
CAISGSGEDHEQFF
>-|14|TRBV2|TRBJ2-6|TRBD2
TGTGCCAGCAGTACTAGCGGGAGGCGAGACGTCCTGACTTTC
CASSTSGRRDVLTF
>-|16|TRBV15|TRBJ1-3|-
TGTGCCACCAGCAGAGATCGCGGGGTCTCTGGAAACACCATATATTTT
CATSRDRGVSGNTIYF
>-|19|TRBV11-3|TRBJ2-1|TRBD2
TGTGCCAGCAGCTTAAATCTCCCCTTGGCGGGAGAGGGAAACAATGAGCAGTTCTTC
CASSLNLPLAGEGNNEQFF
>few|14|TRBV5-1|TRBJ1-2|TRBD1
TGCGCCAGCAGCTTGTACGGGACAGGGGGCGGCTACACCTTC
CASSLYGTGGGYTF
>-|15|TRBV6-5|TRBJ2-2|TRBD1
TGTGCCAGCAGTCGGACAGGGGCGAACACCGGGGAGCTGTTTTTT
CASSRTGANTGELFF
>once|14|TRBV2|TRBJ2-7|TRBD2
TGTGCCAGCACCCCTAGCGGTCTCTCCTACGAGCAGTACTTC
CASTPSGLSYEQYF
>-|15|TRBV27|TRBJ1-2|-
TGTGCCAGCAGTAAGGCAGGGGTATATATCTATGGCTACACCTTC
CASSKAGVYIYGYTF
>-|11|TRBV2|TRBJ2-7|-
TGTGCCAGCAGGAGGGACTACGAGCAGTACTTC
CASRRDYEQYF
>-|14|TRBV5-4|TRBJ2-7|-
TGTGCCAGCAGCTGGGACACGAACACCTACGAGCAGTACTTC
CASSWDTNTYEQYF
>-|15|TRBV28|TRBJ2-7|-
TGTGCCAGGACTCTCCCGGACAGATCCTCGGGAGAGCAGTACTTC
CARTLPDRSSGEQYF
>-|13|TRBV4-1|TRBJ1-1|TRBD1
TGCGCCAGCAGCCCAGGGGGGACTGCTGAAGCTTTCTTT
CASSPGGTAEAFF
>-|15|TRBV4-3|TRBJ2-1|TRBD2
TGCGCCAGCAGCCTCCAGCGGGAGGGCTACAATGAGCAGTTCTTC
CASSLQREGYNEQFF
>-|15|TRBV21-1|TRBJ2-7|-
TGTGCCAGCAGCAAAGTTGGGGGCCTCCACTACGAGCAGTACTTC
CASSKVGGLHYEQYF
>-|12|TRBV28|TRBJ1-2|-
TGTGCCAGCAGTCCGCGACAGATCGGCTACACCTTC
CASSPRQIGYTF
>-|14|TRBV19|TRBJ2-7|-
TGTGCCAGTTCTAAGGGGGGGAGTTTCTTCGAGCAGTACTTC
CASSKGGSFFEQYF
>-|15|TRBV7-2|TRBJ2-6|TRBD1
TGTGCCAGCAGACTGGACAGGGCTGGGGCCAACGTCCTGACTTTC
CASRLDRAGANVLTF
>-|15|TRBV28|TRBJ1-2|TRBD1
TGTGCCAGCAGCGACGACAGGGGGCCCAACTATGGCTACACCTTC
CASSDDRGPNYGYTF
>-|13|TRBV19|TRBJ2-5|-
TGTGCCAGTAGTATGAGGGTTCAAGAGACCCAGTACTTC
CASSMRVQETQYF
>-|14|TRBV18|TRBJ2-7|-
TGTGCCAGCTCCCGCTCTTTGACTGACTACGAGCAGTACTTC
CASSRSLTDYEQYF
>-|13|TRBV27|TRBJ2-5|-
TGTGCCAGCAGAGCGTTTGGCCAAGAGACCCAGTACTTC
CASRAFGQETQYF
>-|14|TRBV6-5|TRBJ1-2|-
TGTGCCAGCAGTTACTCGGGGGGGCCGAGGGGCTACACCTTC
CASSYSGGPRGYTF
>-|14|TRBV30|TRBJ2-1|-
TGTGCCTGCTTTGAGGGAGAAATCTACAATGAGCAGTTCTTC
CACFEGEIYNEQFF